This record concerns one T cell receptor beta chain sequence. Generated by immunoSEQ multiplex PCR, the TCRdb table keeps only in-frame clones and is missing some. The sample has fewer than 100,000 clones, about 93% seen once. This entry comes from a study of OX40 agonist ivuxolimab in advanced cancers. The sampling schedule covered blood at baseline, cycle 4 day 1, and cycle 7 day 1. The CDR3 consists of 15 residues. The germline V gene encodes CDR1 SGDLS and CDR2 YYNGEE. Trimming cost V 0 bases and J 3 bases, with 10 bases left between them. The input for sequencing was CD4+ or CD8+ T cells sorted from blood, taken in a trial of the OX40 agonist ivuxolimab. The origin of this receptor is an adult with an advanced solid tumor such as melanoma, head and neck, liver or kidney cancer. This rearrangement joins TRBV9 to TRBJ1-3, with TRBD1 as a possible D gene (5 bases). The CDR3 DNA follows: TGTGCCAGCAGCGTAGATTTGACAGATGGAAACACCATATATTTT. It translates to CASSVDLTDGNTIYF.